This T cell receptor (beta chain) was sequenced during a study of early T cells in non-severe SARS-CoV-2 infection. Study context: The authors sequenced bulk RNA from unsorted whole blood, leaving chains unpaired. Findings and caveats of the study: Missing private and CD4 specificities, VDJdb matching favored anti-spike CD8 responses.

The CDR3 sequence is 16 residues long. Trimming removed 8 bases at V and 3 bases at J, with 21 bases between. The germline V gene encodes CDR1 SEHNR and CDR2 FQNEAQ (reference sequence). Comments on this clonotype: What it binds is not known.

Unique molecular identifiers (one per individual cDNA molecule) were attached. Each CDR3 protein gets one entry after TCRdb re-called the 5' RACE reads with MiXCR. The sample yields about 80,000 distinct CDR3 sequences, around 10% seen once. The chain uses TRBV7-9 and TRBJ2-3; D is tentatively TRBD1 or TRBD2 (5 bases each). The material sequenced was whole blood. The clonotype originates from an adult who was a healthcare worker with PCR-confirmed SARS-CoV-2 infection or an uninfected control (not recorded which). CDR3 amino acids: CASPPSGASGTDTQYF. The CDR3 DNA reads TGTGCCAGCCCCCCCAGTGGGGCGAGCGGAACAGATACGCAGTATTTT. Using reference TRBV7-9 and TRBJ2-3 for the parts outside the CDR3, the full variable domain is DTGVSQNPRHKITKRGQNVTFRCDPISEHNRLYWYRQTLGQGPEFLTYFQNEAQLEKSRLLSDRFSAERPKGSFSTLEIQRTEQGDSAMYLCASPPSGASGTDTQYFGPGTRLTVL.